The entry that follows covers one T cell receptor (beta chain) sequence. The record originates from a study of blood T cell repertoires in COVID-19. CDR1 SGHRS and CDR2 YFSETQ come from the germline V gene. Trimming removed 0 bases at V and 2 bases at J, with 8 bases between. CDR3 length: 14 amino acids. Original handling: Amplification of reference gene primers was used by the study to estimate nucleated cell counts. The method was immunoSEQ multiplex PCR; TCRdb's version includes in-frame clones alone and lacks a portion of them. D and trimming were read from the DNA, whereas the V and J calls and clone size are those reported in that table. The profile shows 150,000 to 200,000 clones, 75% to 85% of them singletons. Across under 25 US areas, participants ranged in age from 18 to 89 years. Participants' reported clinical history set cohort assignment. Recovery meant two consecutive negative NP/OP PCR tests, professional clearance, or resolved symptoms.

The chain employs TRBV5-1 and TRBJ2-5; TRBD2 might be the D (5 bases). Sequenced input: PBMCs or T cells enriched from blood (not recorded which). This receptor was taken from a woman aged 60-75 years who had recovered from COVID-19. This CDR3 is CASSLATGQETQYF. For the CDR3, the DNA is TGCGCCAGCAGCTTGGCCACGGGACAAGAGACCCAGTACTTC.